Included here is one TCR beta chain sequence, with context. Its antigen is as yet unknown. Time point of the sample: blood at routine non-recurrence follow-up after resection. Tumor, nontumor lung or frozen PBMC supplied whole RNA that was sequenced unsorted. The sample comes from a study of spatial heterogeneity in lung cancer. Study information: After resection, follow-up PBMC samples were sequenced when available, at a median of approximately 2 years later. Points from the study as a whole: Among blood samples, ubiquitous expanded tumor TCRs appeared more at resection than at follow-up.

Germline-derived CDR1 and CDR2 are MNHEY and SVGAGI. Between the trimmed V and J ends, which lost 2 bases and 1 base, there was a span of 16 bases. The CDR3 has 17 residues. A unique molecular identifier was carried by every single TCR cDNA molecule. TCRdb ran MiXCR on the 5' RACE reads and lists one entry per CDR3 protein. The sample has 85,000 to 100,000 distinct CDR3 sequences; 15% to 20% are singletons. This sequence joins TRBV6-5 and TRBJ2-3, with D possibly matching TRBD2 (7 bases). This TCR derives from a male donor with early-stage non-small cell lung cancer. Sequencing used PBMCs, obtained at follow-up. The CDR3 DNA reads TGTGCCAGCAGTTACGGTGGGGCGGGGGCCGGCACAGATACGCAGTATTTT. Its protein is CASSYGGAGAGTDTQYF.